This TCR beta chain was sequenced during a study of control samples from healthy donors and cancer patients. Data came from immunoSEQ multiplex PCR; TCRdb stores just in-frame clones and leaves some out. This sample has about 100,000 clones; roughly four fifths occur once, and the top ten carry 6.5%. Only a few counts were recorded for this clone. CDR1 and CDR2 from the germline V gene are MDHEN and SYDVKM. This CDR3 has 15 amino acids. Losses at the gene ends were 3 bases for V and 2 bases for J; bases not matched to a gene: 6. The origin of this receptor is a man aged 18 to 29 in good health. This chain connects TRBV28 to TRBJ1-2, with TRBD1 matching 7 bases. Material for sequencing was blood. The CDR3 here is CASSFTGVPNYGYTF. In DNA form, the CDR3 reads TGTGCCAGCAGTTTCACAGGGGTCCCCAACTATGGCTACACCTTC.